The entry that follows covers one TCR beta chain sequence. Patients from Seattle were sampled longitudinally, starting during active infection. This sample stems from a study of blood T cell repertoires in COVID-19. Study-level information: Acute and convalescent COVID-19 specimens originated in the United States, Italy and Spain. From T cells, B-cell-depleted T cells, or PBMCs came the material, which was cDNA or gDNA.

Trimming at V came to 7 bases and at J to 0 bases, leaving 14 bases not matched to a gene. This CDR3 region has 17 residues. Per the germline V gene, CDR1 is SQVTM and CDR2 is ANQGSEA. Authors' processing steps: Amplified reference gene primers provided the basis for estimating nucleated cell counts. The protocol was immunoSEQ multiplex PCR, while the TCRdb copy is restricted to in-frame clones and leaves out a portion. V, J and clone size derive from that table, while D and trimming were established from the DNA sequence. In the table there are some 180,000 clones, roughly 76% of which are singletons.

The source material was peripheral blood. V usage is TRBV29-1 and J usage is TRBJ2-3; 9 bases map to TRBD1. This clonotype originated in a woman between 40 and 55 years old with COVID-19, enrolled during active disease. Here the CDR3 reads CSALPWTGASSTDTQYF. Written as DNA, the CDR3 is TGCAGCGCTCTCCCGTGGACAGGGGCCAGTAGCACAGATACGCAGTATTTT.